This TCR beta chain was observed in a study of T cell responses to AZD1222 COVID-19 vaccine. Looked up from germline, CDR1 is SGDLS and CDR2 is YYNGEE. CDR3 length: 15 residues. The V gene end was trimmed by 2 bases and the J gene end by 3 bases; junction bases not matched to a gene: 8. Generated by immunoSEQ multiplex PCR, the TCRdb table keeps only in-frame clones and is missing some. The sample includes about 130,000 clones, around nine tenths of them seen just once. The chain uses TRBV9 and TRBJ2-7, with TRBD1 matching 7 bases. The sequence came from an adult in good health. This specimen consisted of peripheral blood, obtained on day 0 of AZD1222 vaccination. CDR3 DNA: TGTGCCAGCAGCGTCCGAGAGGGGGCAAGCTACGAGCAGTACTTC. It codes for CASSVREGASYEQYF.